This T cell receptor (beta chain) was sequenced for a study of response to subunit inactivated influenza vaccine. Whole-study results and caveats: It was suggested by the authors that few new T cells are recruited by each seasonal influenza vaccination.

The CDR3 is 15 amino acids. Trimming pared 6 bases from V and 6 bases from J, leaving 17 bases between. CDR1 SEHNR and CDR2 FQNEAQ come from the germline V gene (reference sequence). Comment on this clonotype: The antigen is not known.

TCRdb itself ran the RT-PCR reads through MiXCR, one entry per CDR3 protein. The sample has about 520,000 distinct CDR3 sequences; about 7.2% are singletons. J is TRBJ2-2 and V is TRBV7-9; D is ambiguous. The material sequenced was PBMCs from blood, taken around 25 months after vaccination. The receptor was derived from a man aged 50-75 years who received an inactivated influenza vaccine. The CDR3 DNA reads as TGTGCCAGCAGTTATGCGGTTGGGATGGCCGGGGAGCTGTTTTTT. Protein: CASSYAVGMAGELFF.